This T cell receptor beta chain was observed in a study of control samples from healthy donors and cancer patients. The protocol was immunoSEQ multiplex PCR, while the TCRdb copy is restricted to in-frame clones and leaves out a portion. Found here are under 140,000 clones, 85% to 90% of them singletons; the top ten hold roughly 4%. CDR1 and CDR2 from the germline V gene are MNHEY and SMNVEV (reference sequence). Trimming removed 3 bases at V and 0 bases at J, with 9 bases between. The CDR3 covers 16 residues. The clonotype originates from an older woman with lung cancer. Sequenced input: PBMCs. This chain uses TRBV27 with TRBJ1-6; D remains unclear. CDR3 sequence: CASSFGLSSYNSPLHF. The CDR3 region has the DNA TGTGCCAGCAGTTTTGGATTATCCTCCTATAATTCACCCCTCCACTTT.